The 5 T cell receptor beta chains reported below all come from one sample, sequenced in a study of T-cell reconstitution after alpha-beta-depleted transplantation in children. Unique molecular identifiers featured in how the TCRbeta library was prepared. One entry per CDR3 protein, called by TCRdb with MiXCR from the PCR reads. The repertoire includes a few hundred thousand distinct CDR3 sequences, 20% to 30% of them detected once, and roughly 9.8% sits in the top ten. The input for sequencing was PBMCs, mostly from graft donor cells, taken 180 days after TCRalphabeta/CD19-depleted stem cell transplant. The origin of the receptors is a male patient younger than 18 who had a stem cell transplant for acute lymphoblastic leukemia, so the T cells may come from the graft donor.

This sequence joins TRBV4-1 and TRBJ2-7; D possibly corresponds to TRBD2 (6 bases). Looked up from germline, CDR1 is MGHRA and CDR2 is YSYEKL. The CDR3 loop spans 17 amino acids. V dropped 3 bases and J dropped 5 bases, with 23 bases sitting between them. For the CDR3, the DNA is TGCGCCAGCAGCCACCGGAGCCGGGGGAAGAGATCGGACGAGCAGTACTTC. It specifies CASSHRSRGKRSDEQYF.

Ten or more counts support this clonotype. The V gene is TRBV12-3 or TRBV12-4, the J gene TRBJ2-7; tentative D call: TRBD1 (6 bases). This CDR3 contains 14 residues. V lost 4 bases and J lost 0, with 10 bases in between. CDR3 in amino acids: CASSSGTHSYEQYF. The CDR3 DNA reads as TGTGCCAGCAGTTCCGGGACACACTCCTACGAGCAGTACTTC.

The chain links TRBV5-1 to TRBJ2-7, with D possibly being TRBD2 (6 bases). This CDR3 contains 14 residues. The V gene lost 0 bases and the J gene lost 6 bases, with 13 bases spanning the gap. Germline values: CDR1 SGHRS, CDR2 YFSETQ. As DNA, the CDR3 is TGCGCCAGCAGCTTGGTTGCACCAGCGGGCGAGCAGTACTTC. Protein product: CASSLVAPAGEQYF.

The chain is built from TRBV7-2 and TRBJ2-3; no clear D. Germline lookup yields CDR1 SGHTA and CDR2 FQGNSA. This CDR3 spans 15 amino acids. Trimming stripped 4 bases from V and 1 base from J, with 12 bases between. CDR3 loop: CASSSGEWGTDTQYF. The CDR3 DNA reads as TGTGCCAGCAGCTCTGGGGAATGGGGCACAGATACGCAGTATTTT. Full variable domain (remainder filled in from reference TRBV7-2 and TRBJ2-3): GAGVSQSPSNKVTEKGKDVELRCDPISGHTALYWYRQSLGQGLEFLIYFQGNSAPDKSGLPSDRFSAERTGGSVSTLTIQRTQQEDSAVYLCASSSGEWGTDTQYFGPGTRLTVL.

The genes are TRBV10-3 and TRBJ2-1; 8 bases are a match to TRBD2. The CDR3 sequence is 16 residues long. Per the germline V gene, CDR1 is ENHRY and CDR2 is SYGVKD. J gave up 7 bases and V 10 bases, and 18 bases lay outside the gene matches. In DNA form, the CDR3 reads TGTGCCACTTCGGGGGCGGGAGGTTATTTAGGGAATGAGCAGTTCTTC. Its translation: CATSGAGGYLGNEQFF.